Each of the 3 T cell receptor beta chains below was sequenced from the same sample in a study of OX40 agonist ivuxolimab in advanced cancers. Clones were read by immunoSEQ multiplex PCR, and TCRdb kept only the in-frame ones, dropping some. The repertoire holds about 120,000 clones, around 90% seen once, with less than 0.35% in the top ten. Material: CD4+ or CD8+ T cells sorted from blood, obtained in a trial of the OX40 agonist ivuxolimab. The receptors come from an adult with an advanced solid tumor such as melanoma, head and neck, liver or kidney cancer.

The V and J genes are TRBV6-6 and TRBJ1-2; 7 bases map to TRBD1. Trimming cost V 0 bases and J 13 bases; bases outside gene matches: 11. This CDR3 is built from 14 residues. CDR1 is MNHNY and CDR2 is SVGAGI in the germline V gene (reference sequence). The CDR3 sequence is CASSYSQGPLFATF. CDR3 sequence (DNA): TGTGCCAGCAGTTACTCACAGGGGCCGTTGTTTGCCACCTTC.

The chain couples TRBV7-2 to TRBJ1-5; D is uncertain. The CDR3 sequence is 13 residues long. In germline, CDR1 is SGHTA, CDR2 FQGNSA. Trimming pared 4 bases from V and 7 bases from J, leaving 11 bases between. The CDR3 DNA follows: TGTGCCAGCAGCTCTCGAACAGACCAGCCCCAGCATTTT. It translates to CASSSRTDQPQHF.

V and J are TRBV27 and TRBJ2-3; D is unclear. V was clipped by 2 bases and J by 1 base, with 13 bases between them. Looked up from germline, CDR1 is MNHEY and CDR2 is SMNVEV (reference sequence). The CDR3 contains 16 residues. CDR3: CASSLDWASRTDTQYF. CDR3 nucleotide sequence: TGTGCCAGCAGTTTAGACTGGGCGTCTCGCACAGATACGCAGTATTTT.